Following are 2 T cell receptor beta chains from one sample sequenced in a study of blood T cells in healthy people across ages. With a J-beta primer mix and a sample-barcoded 5' primer, a second PCR ran about 7 to 11 cycles. TCRdb fed the 5' RACE reads into MiXCR, producing one record per CDR3 protein. The sample holds 1.5 million to 2 million distinct CDR3 sequences, over 25% seen once. What was sequenced was blood. These receptors were collected from a woman between 25 and 40 years old in good health.

The chain has TRBV27 and TRBJ1-3; D unresolved. The CDR3 is 14 amino acids. Germline V gene lookup returns CDR1 MNHEY and CDR2 SMNVEV (reference sequence). Trimming left V 1 base short and J 2 bases short, with 6 bases between. CDR3 in DNA: TGTGCCAGCAGTTTATATCCCACTGGAAACACCATATATTTT. Translated: CASSLYPTGNTIYF.

A note on this clonotype: The junction and the germline gene differ at one end; a read error may be behind it. The chain couples TRBV30 to TRBJ1-1; 7 nucleotides line up with TRBD1. Germline V CDR1 and CDR2: GTSNPN, SVGIG (reference sequence). The CDR3 totals 14 residues. CDR3 amino acids: CARSVGGIATEAFF. For the CDR3, the DNA is TGTGCCAGGAGTGTAGGGGGCATAGCCACTGAAGCTTTCTTT.